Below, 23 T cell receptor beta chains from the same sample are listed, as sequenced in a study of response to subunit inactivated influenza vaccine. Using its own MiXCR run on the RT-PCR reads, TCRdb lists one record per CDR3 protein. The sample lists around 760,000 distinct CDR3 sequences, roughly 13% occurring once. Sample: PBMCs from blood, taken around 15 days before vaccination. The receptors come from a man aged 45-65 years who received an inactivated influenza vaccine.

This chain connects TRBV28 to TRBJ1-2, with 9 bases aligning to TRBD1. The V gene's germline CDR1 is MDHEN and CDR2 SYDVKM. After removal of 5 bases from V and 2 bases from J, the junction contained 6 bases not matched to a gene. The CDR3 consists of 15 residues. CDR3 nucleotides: TGTGCCAGCAGTACTACAGGGGGCGCGAACTATGGCTACACCTTC. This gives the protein CASSTTGGANYGYTF.

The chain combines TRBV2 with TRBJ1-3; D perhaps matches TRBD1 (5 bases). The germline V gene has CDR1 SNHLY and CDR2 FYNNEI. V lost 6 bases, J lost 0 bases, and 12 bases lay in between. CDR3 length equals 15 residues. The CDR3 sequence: CASSADSGSGNTIYF. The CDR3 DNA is TGTGCCAGCAGCGCTGACAGCGGCTCTGGAAACACCATATATTTT.

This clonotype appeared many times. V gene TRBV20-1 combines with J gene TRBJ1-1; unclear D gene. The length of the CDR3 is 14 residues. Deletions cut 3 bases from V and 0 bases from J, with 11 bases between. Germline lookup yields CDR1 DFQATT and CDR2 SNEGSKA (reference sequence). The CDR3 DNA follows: TGCAGTGCTAGGGAGGAAGACATGAACACTGAAGCTTTCTTT. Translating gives CSAREEDMNTEAFF.

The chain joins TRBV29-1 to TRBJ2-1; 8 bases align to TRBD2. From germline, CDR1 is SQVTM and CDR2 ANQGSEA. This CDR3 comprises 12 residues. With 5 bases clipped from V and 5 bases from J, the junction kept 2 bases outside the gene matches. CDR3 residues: CSVLGLDNEQFF. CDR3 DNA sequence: TGCAGCGTTTTGGGACTAGACAATGAGCAGTTCTTC.

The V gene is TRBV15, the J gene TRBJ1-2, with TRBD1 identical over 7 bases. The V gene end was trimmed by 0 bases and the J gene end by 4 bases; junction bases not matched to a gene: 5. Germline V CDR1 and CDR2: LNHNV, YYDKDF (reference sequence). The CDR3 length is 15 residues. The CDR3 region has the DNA TGTGCCACCAGCAGAGATATCCAGGGGGGCTATGGCTACACCTTC. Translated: CATSRDIQGGYGYTF. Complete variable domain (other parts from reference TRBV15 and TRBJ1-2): DAMVIQNPRYQVTQFGKPVTLSCSQTLNHNVMYWYQQKSSQAPKLLFHYYDKDFNNEADTPDNFQSRRPNTSFCFLDIRSPGLGDTAMYLCATSRDIQGGYGYTFGSGTRLTVV.

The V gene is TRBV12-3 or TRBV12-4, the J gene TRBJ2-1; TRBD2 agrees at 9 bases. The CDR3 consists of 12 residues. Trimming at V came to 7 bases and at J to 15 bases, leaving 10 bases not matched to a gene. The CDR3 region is CASMGLASVRFF. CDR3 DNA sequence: TGTGCCAGCATGGGACTAGCATCGGTCCGGTTCTTC.

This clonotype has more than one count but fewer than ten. Written as DNA, the CDR3 is TGTGCCAGCAGTTTCCGGCGGGGGGATCCTTCGGGGACCCAGTACTTC. It encodes CASSFRRGDPSGTQYF. This sequence joins TRBV28 and TRBJ2-5, with 8 bases that match TRBD2. The CDR3 length is 16 residues. The germline gives CDR1 MDHEN, CDR2 SYDVKM. V trimming: 3 bases; J trimming: 7 bases; junction bases outside the gene matches: 13.

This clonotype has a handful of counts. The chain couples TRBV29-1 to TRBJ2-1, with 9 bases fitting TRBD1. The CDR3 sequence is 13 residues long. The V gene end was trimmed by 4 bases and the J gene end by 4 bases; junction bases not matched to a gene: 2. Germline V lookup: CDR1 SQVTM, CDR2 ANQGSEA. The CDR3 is CSVAGQGYNEQFF. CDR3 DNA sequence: TGCAGCGTTGCGGGACAGGGTTACAATGAGCAGTTCTTC.

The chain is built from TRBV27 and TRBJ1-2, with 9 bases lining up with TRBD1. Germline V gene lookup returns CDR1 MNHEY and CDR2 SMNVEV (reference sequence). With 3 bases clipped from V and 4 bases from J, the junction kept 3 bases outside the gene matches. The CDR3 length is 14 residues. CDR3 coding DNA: TGTGCCAGCAGTTTCGTACAGGGGGCCTATGGCTACACCTTC. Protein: CASSFVQGAYGYTF.

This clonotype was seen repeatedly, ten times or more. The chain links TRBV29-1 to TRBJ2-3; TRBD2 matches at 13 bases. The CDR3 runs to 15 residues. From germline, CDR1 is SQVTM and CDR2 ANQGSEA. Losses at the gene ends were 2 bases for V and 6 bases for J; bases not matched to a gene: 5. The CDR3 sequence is CSVEIRTSGSDTQYF. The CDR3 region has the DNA TGCAGCGTTGAAATCAGGACTAGCGGGAGTGATACGCAGTATTTT.

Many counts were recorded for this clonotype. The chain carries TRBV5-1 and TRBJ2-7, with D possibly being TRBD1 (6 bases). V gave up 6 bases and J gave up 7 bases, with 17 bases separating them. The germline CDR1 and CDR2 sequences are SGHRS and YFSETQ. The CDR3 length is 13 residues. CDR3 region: CASTLETQGEQYF. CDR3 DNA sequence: TGCGCCAGCACTTTGGAGACACAGGGAGAGCAGTACTTC.

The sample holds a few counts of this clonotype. CDR3 amino acids: CAIDGGPGETQYF. In DNA form, the CDR3 reads TGTGCCATTGACGGGGGGCCGGGGGAGACCCAGTACTTC. The rearrangement joins TRBV10-3 to TRBJ2-5; possibly TRBD2 for D (7 bases). Per the germline V gene, CDR1 is ENHRY and CDR2 is SYGVKD. The CDR3 length is 13 residues. Deletions cut 9 bases from V and 5 bases from J, with 16 bases between.

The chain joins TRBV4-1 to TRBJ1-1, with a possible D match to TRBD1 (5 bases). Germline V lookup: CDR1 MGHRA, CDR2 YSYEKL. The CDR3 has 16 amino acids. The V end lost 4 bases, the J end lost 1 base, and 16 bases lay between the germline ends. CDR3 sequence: CASSPGTANGNTEAFF. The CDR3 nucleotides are TGCGCCAGCAGCCCGGGGACGGCAAACGGGAACACTGAAGCTTTCTTT.

The CDR3 region has the DNA TGCGCCAGCAGCTTGGAGGATGGAGGGGTCCTGCCCCAGTACTTC. Its protein is CASSLEDGGVLPQYF. J is TRBJ2-5 and V is TRBV5-1; D is perhaps TRBD2 (6 bases). Germline V CDR1 and CDR2: SGHRS, YFSETQ. V was cut by 0 bases and J by 9 bases, with 18 bases left in between. This CDR3 contains 15 residues.

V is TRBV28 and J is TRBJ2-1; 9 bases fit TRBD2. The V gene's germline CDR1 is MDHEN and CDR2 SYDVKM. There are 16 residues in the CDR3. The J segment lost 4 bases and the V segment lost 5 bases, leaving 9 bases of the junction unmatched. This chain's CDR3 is CASSPPPSGVYNEQFF. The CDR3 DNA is TGTGCCAGCAGTCCACCCCCTAGCGGGGTTTACAATGAGCAGTTCTTC.

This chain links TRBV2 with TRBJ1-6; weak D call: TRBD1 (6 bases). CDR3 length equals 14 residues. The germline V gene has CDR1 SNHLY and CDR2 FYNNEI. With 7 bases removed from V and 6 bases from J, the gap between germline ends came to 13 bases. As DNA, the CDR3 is TGTGCCAGCAACGGCAGGGGCGGTAATTCACCCCTCCACTTT. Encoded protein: CASNGRGGNSPLHF.

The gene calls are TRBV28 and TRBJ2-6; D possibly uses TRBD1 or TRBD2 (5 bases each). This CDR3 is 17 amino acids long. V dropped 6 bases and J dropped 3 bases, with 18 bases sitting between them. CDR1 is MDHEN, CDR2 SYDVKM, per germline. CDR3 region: CASSPGGGSFGANVLTF. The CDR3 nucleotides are TGTGCCAGCAGCCCCGGTGGGGGTAGCTTTGGGGCCAACGTCCTGACTTTC.

The CDR3 loop reads CAISPARQGVTGELFF. CDR3 DNA: TGTGCCATCAGTCCTGCTCGACAGGGTGTTACCGGGGAGCTGTTTTTT. J is TRBJ2-2 and V is TRBV10-3; 7 nucleotides match TRBD1. The CDR3 sequence is 16 residues long. Germline CDR1 is ENHRY and CDR2 is SYGVKD. After removal of 5 bases from V and 5 bases from J, the junction contained 11 bases not matched to a gene.

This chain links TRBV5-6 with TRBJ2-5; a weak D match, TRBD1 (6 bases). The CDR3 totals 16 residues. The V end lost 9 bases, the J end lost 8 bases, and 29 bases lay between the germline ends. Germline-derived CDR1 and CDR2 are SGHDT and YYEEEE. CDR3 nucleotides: TGTGCCACCTCAGCTTTGATTGGACAGCGGAGTAGAACCCAGTACTTC. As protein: CATSALIGQRSRTQYF. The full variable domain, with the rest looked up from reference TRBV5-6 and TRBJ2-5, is DAGVTQSPTHLIKTRGQQVTLRCSPKSGHDTVSWYQQALGQGPQFIFQYYEEEERQRGNFPDRFSGHQFPNYSSELNVNALLLGDSALYLCATSALIGQRSRTQYFGPGTRLLVL.

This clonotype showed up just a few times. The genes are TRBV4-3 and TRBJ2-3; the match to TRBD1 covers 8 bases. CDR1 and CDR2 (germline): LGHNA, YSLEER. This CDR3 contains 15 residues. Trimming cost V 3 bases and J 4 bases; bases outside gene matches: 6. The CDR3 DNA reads TGCGCCAGCAGCCATTCTTGGACAGGGCCAGATACGCAGTATTTT. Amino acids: CASSHSWTGPDTQYF.

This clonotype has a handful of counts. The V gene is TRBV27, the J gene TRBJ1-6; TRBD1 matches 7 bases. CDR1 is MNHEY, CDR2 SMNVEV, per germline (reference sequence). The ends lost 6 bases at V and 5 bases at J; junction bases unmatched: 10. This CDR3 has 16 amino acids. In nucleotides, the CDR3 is TGTGCCAGCAGCAGAACGGGACAGACCCATAATTCACCCCTCCACTTT. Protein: CASSRTGQTHNSPLHF.

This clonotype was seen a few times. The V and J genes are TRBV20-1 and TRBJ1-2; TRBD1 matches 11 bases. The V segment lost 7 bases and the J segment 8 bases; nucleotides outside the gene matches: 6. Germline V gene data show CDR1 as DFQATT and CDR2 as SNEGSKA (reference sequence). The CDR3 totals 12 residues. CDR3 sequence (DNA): TGCAGTGGGACAGGGGGCGCGATAGGCTACACCTTC. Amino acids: CSGTGGAIGYTF.

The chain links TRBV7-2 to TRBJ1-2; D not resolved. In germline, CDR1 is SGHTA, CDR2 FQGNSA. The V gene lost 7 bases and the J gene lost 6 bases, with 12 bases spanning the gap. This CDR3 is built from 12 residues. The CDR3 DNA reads TGTGCCAGCACCTCCCTGTCTGATGGCTACACCTTC. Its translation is CASTSLSDGYTF.